This TCR beta chain was retrieved from a study of blood T cells in healthy people across ages (dated by TCRdb to between 2014 and 2017). Concerning the study at large: In model experiments, template switching captured about one uniquely barcoded TCR beta cDNA molecule for every two T cells. Using deep sequencing normalized with unique cDNA molecular identifiers, the study measured how TCR beta repertoire diversity changes with age. Donors were grouped into four age groups: young (average approximately 15 years), middle-aged (about 38), aged (roughly 67) and long-lived (roughly 80). To avoid experimental bias, donors of different ages were randomly spread across the sequencing lanes. Two additional independent replicas of 1 million unique cDNA reads from the same blood draw were analyzed for two donors (one aged 18 to 30 and one aged 80 or older).

The paper's findings and limits, for the study overall: Bulk unsorted PBMC profiling prevented conclusive comparison of naive and antigen-experienced compartments. There was a strong correlation between observed TCR beta diversity and the percentage of naive T cells measured by flow cytometry. Compared with the aged group, the long-lived group had more naive CD4+ T cells, fewer expanded clones and increased TCR diversity, suggesting age selection. Estimates of total diversity from one million sequenced T cells were regarded as lower bounds and underestimates. Because the CMV infection status of the donors was unknown, age-related changes in expanded clonotypes may potentially have been confounded. Observed TCR beta diversity per million T cells fell roughly linearly with age, and a significant reduction was already apparent by age about 38.

Libraries were constructed by 5' RACE. The sequencing machine was an Illumina HiSeq 2500. The second PCR ran for roughly 7 to 11 cycles and used a J-beta primer mix along with a sample-barcoded 5' primer. A unique molecular identifier was introduced onto each TCR beta cDNA molecule by a template-switch 5' adaptor carrying 12 random nucleotides. At least 2.5 million CDR3-containing paired-end reads were obtained from each sample. The Mint cDNA synthesis kit, primed by a TRBC-specific oligonucleotide, was used to synthesize first-strand cDNA from all RNA. After uracil-DNA glycosylase treatment, a first 18-cycle PCR used universal primers M1SS and BC2_uni_R on all cDNA. As for the original processing: Each sample was normalized by randomly selecting 1 million high-quality reads, each carrying a distinct molecular identifier. Instead of being binned into consensus sequences, reads with shared molecular identifiers were discarded. MiTCR, run with a Q25 quality threshold and the strictest error-elimination algorithm, handled CDR3 identification, clonotype clustering and error correction. A nonparametric unseen species model using Euler transformation provided a lower-bound estimate of total TCR beta diversity. TCRdb reran the public reads through fastp at Q25 and MiXCR, keeping productive beta chains. Each CDR3 protein appears once, grouped with its most common genes and DNA. It is TCRdb's table, rather than the study itself, that gives the V and J calls and clone size. In this sample the table shows some 750,000 distinct CDR3 sequences, 20% to 25% of which occur a single time. The leading ten clones occupy 22% of the sample.

This clonotype was seen only a few times. Which antigen it targets is not known. Base qualities are not provided; no much larger clone lies one nucleotide away. From a lookup of the germline V gene (reference sequence), CDR1 and CDR2 are MNHEY and SMNVEV. There are 15 amino acids in the CDR3, from cysteine to phenylalanine inclusive. Only CDR3 DNA remains: 45 bases, in frame from the first base. V is clipped by 5 bases and J by 0 bases, and the sequence between their germline boundaries is 11 bases long. Systemically healthy Caucasian individuals from Russia, 39 in total and aged about 6 to 95 years, were included as donors. Each donor gave 8 to 10 milliliters of peripheral blood, drawn into EDTA-treated Vacutainer tubes. Ficoll-Paque density-gradient centrifugation was used to isolate PBMCs, with at least 7 million obtained per sample. Total RNA, at least 6 micrograms per sample, was extracted from PBMCs with Trizol reagent. For every donor, flow cytometry on a PBMC aliquot measured the percentage of naive CD45RAhigh/CD27high T cells.

The sequence was collected from a man aged 70 or older in good health. The chain is encoded by TRBV27 joined to TRBJ1-5; the best D guess is TRBD1, with 5 bases matching. The sequenced sample consisted of blood. In nucleotide form, the sequence is TGTGCCAGCAGTGGGGCCCCTTATAGCAATCAGCCCCAGCATTTT. The encoded protein is CASSGAPYSNQPQHF.